This T cell receptor (beta chain) came from a study of T cell changes during pregnancy in multiple sclerosis. Profiled with immunoSEQ multiplex PCR; TCRdb holds only in-frame clones, not every one. The table shows about 120,000 clones, with approximately 93% occurring only once. CDR1 and CDR2 from the germline V gene are GTSNPN and SVGIG (reference sequence). The CDR3 loop spans 14 amino acids. Losses at the gene ends were 7 bases for V and 7 bases for J; bases not matched to a gene: 10. The rearrangement joins TRBV30 to TRBJ1-4; TRBD1 agrees at 9 bases. This sample comprised peripheral blood, obtained before pregnancy. This receptor was obtained from a female donor with multiple sclerosis, enrolled in a pregnancy study. The CDR3 loop is CASGPGQGTEKLFF. The CDR3 DNA follows: TGTGCCTCGGGACCGGGACAGGGTACTGAAAAACTGTTTTTT.